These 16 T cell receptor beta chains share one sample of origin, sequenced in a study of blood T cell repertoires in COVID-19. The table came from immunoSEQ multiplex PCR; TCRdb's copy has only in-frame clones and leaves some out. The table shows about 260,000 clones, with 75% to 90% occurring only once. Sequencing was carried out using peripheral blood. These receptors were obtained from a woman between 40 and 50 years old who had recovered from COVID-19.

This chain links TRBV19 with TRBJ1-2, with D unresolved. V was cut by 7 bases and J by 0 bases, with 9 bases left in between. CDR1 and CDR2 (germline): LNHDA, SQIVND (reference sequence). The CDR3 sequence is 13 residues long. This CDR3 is CASTRTTNYGYTF. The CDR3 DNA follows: TGTGCCAGTACCCGGACTACTAACTATGGCTACACCTTC.

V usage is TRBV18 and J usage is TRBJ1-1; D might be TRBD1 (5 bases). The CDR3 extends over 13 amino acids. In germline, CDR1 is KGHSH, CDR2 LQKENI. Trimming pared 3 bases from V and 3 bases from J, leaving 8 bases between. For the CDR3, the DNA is TGTGCCAGCTCACCGGTCAGGGACACTGAAGCTTTCTTT. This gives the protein CASSPVRDTEAFF.

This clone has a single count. The CDR3, as DNA: TGTGCCAGCAGCTTAGGAGGGGGTTCGACAGATACGCAGTATTTT. It translates to CASSLGGGSTDTQYF. The chain is built from TRBV13 and TRBJ2-3; weak D call: TRBD1 (6 bases). Deletions cut 0 bases from V and 3 bases from J, with 10 bases between. This CDR3 is built from 15 residues. Germline loops: CDR1 PRHDT, CDR2 FYEKMQ (reference sequence).

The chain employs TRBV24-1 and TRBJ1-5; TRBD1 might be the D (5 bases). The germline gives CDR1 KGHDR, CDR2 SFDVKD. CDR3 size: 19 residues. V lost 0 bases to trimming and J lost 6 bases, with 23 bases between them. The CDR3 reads CATSDLHLPRVGVGQPQHF. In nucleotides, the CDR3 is TGTGCCACCAGTGATTTGCACCTCCCCAGGGTTGGTGTAGGTCAGCCCCAGCATTTT.

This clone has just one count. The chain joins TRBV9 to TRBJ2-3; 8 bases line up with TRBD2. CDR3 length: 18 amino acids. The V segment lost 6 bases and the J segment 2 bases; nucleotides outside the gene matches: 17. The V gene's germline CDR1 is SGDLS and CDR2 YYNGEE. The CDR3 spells CASTTPGGQGPTTDTQYF. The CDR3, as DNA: TGTGCCAGCACGACGCCGGGGGGGCAGGGGCCCACCACAGATACGCAGTATTTT.

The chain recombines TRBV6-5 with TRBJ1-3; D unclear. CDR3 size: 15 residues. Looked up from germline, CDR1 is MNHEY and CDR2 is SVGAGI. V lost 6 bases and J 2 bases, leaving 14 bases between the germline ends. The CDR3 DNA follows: TGTGCCAGCAGCCGAGACATACACCCTGGAAACACCATATATTTT. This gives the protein CASSRDIHPGNTIYF.

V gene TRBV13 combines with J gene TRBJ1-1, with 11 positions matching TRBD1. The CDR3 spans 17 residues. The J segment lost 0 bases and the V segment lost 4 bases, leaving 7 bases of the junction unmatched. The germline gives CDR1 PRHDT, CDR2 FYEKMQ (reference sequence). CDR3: CASSSWTGGSLNTEAFF. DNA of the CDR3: TGTGCCAGCAGCTCCTGGACAGGGGGCTCTCTGAACACTGAAGCTTTCTTT. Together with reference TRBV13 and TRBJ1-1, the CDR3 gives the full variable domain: AAGVIQSPRHLIKEKRETATLKCYPIPRHDTVYWYQQGPGQDPQFLISFYEKMQSDKGSIPDRFSAQQFSDYHSELNMSSLELGDSALYFCASSSWTGGSLNTEAFFGQGTRLTVV.

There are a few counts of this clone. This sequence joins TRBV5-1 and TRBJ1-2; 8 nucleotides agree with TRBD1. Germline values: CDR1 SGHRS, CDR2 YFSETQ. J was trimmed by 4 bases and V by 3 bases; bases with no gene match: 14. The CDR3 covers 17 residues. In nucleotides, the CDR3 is TGCGCCAGCAGCTCCGGGACAGGACATTACAGGGGCTATGGCTACACCTTC. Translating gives CASSSGTGHYRGYGYTF.

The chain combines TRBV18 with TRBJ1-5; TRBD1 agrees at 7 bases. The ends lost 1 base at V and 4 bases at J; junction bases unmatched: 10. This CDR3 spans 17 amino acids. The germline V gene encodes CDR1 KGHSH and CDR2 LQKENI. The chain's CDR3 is CASSPRASQGVNQPQHF. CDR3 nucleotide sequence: TGTGCCAGCTCACCACGTGCTAGCCAGGGGGTGAATCAGCCCCAGCATTTT.

The DNA of the CDR3 is TGTGCCAGCAGCCCAGCCGCGGGACAGCAAGCCTACGAGCAGTACTTC. Protein product: CASSPAAGQQAYEQYF. The V gene is TRBV7-2, the J gene TRBJ2-7; weak D call: TRBD1 (7 bases). V lost 5 bases and J lost 2, with 19 bases in between. Looked up from germline, CDR1 is SGHTA and CDR2 is FQGNSA. The CDR3 sequence is 16 residues long.

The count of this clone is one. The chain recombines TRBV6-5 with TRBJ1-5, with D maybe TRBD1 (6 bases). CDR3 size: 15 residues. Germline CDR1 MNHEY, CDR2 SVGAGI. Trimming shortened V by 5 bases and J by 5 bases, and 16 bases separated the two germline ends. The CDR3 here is CASSRPNRDHQPQHF. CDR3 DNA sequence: TGTGCCAGCAGTCGACCGAACAGGGACCATCAGCCCCAGCATTTT.

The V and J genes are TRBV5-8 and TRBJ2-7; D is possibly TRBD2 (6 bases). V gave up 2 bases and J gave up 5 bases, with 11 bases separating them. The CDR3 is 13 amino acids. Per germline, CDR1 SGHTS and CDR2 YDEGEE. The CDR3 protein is CASSFRRGDEQYF. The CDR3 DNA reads TGTGCCAGCAGCTTTAGGAGGGGCGACGAGCAGTACTTC.

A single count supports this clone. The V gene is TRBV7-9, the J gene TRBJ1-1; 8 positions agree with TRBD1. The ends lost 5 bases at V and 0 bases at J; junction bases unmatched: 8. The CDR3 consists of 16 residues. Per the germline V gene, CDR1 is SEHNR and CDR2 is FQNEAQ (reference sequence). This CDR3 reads CASSTRTGPMNTEAFF. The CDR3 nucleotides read TGTGCCAGCAGCACCCGGACAGGGCCCATGAACACTGAAGCTTTCTTT.

The CDR3 loop reads CASSAWTGNYGYTF. The CDR3 bases are TGTGCCAGCAGCGCCTGGACAGGGAACTATGGCTACACCTTC. This sequence joins TRBV7-9 and TRBJ1-2, with 8 bases that match TRBD1. Trimming cost V 5 bases and J 2 bases; bases outside gene matches: 4. The germline gives CDR1 SEHNR, CDR2 FQNEAQ (reference sequence). The CDR3 extends over 14 amino acids.

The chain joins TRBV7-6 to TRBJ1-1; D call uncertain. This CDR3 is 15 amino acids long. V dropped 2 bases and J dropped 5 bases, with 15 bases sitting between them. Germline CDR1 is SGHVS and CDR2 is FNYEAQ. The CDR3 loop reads CASSLSGGSGTEAFF. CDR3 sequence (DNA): TGTGCCAGCAGCTTAAGCGGAGGAAGTGGGACTGAAGCTTTCTTT. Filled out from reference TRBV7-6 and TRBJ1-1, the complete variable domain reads GAGVSQSPRYKVTKRGQDVALRCDPISGHVSLYWYRQALGQGPEFLTYFNYEAQQDKSGLPNDRFSAERPEGSISTLTIQRTEQRDSAMYRCASSLSGGSGTEAFFGQGTRLTVV.

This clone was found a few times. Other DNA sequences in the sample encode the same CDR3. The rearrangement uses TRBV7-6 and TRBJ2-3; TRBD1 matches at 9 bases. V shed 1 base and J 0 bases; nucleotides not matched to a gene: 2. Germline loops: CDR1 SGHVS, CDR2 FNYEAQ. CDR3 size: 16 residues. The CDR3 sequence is CASSLGGTGSTDTQYF. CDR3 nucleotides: TGTGCCAGCAGCTTAGGTGGGACAGGGAGCACAGATACGCAGTATTTT.